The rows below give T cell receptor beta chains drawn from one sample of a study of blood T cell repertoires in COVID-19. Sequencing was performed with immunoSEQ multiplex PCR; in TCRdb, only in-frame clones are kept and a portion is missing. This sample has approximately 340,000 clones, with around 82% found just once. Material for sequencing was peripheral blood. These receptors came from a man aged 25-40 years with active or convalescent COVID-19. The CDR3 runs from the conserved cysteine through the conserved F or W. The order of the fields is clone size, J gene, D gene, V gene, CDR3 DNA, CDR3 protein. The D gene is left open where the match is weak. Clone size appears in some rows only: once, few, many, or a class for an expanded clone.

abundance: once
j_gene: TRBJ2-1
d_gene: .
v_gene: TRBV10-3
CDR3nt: TGTGCCATCAGTGAGTCAGCGACAGTCTACAATGAGCAGTTCTTC
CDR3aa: CAISESATVYNEQFF

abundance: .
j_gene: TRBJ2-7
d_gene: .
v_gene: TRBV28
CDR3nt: TGTGCCAGCATCAGGCAGGCCCCCTACGAGCAGTACTTC
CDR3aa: CASIRQAPYEQYF

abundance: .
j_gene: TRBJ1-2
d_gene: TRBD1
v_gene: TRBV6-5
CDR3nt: TGTGCCAGCAGCCCCGGGACAGCTAACTATGGCTACACCTTC
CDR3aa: CASSPGTANYGYTF

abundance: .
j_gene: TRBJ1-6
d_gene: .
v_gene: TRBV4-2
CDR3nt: TGTGCCAGCAGGGCTCTTATCAGACAGGCTAATTCACCCCTCCACTTT
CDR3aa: CASRALIRQANSPLHF

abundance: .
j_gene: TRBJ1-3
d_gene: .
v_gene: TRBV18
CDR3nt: TGTGCCAGCTCACCGACGAACAGGGTAAAGGCGTTCGGGACCATATATTTT
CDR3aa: CASSPTNRVKAFGTIYF

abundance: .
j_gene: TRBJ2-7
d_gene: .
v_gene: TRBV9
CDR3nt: TGTGCCAGCAGCGCGGGGGAGGTCAGGTCGCCCTACGAGCAGTACTTC
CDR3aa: CASSAGEVRSPYEQYF

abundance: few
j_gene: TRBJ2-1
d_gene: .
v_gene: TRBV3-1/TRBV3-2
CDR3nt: TGTGCCAGCAGCCAAGACGCAACGTCTAGCGATGAGCAGTTCTTC
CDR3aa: CASSQDATSSDEQFF

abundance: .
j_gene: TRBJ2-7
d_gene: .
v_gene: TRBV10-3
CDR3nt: TGTGCCATCAGTGAGCCAAGGACGGGGGTCGGAGGCGAGCAGTACTTC
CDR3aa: CAISEPRTGVGGEQYF

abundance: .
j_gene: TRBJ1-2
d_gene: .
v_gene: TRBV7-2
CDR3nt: TGTGCCAGCAGCTTAATCTCCGGTGGCTACACCTTC
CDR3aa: CASSLISGGYTF

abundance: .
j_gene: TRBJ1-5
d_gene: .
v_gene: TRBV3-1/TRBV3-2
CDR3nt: TGTGCCAGTGGACAGTGGGGCCAGCCCCAGCATTTT
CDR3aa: CASGQWGQPQHF

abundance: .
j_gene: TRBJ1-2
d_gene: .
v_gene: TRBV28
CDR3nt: TGTGCCAGCAGTTCAGGGGCTGGCGGCTACACCTTC
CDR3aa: CASSSGAGGYTF

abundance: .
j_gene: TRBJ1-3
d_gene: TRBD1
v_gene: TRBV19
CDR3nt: TGTGCCAGTACCACGATTACAGGGGAAAGGGACACCATATATTTT
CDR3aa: CASTTITGERDTIYF

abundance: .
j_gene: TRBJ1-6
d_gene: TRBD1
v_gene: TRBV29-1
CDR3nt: TGCAGCGCAGGACAGGGAACTTCACCCCTCCACTTT
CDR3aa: CSAGQGTSPLHF

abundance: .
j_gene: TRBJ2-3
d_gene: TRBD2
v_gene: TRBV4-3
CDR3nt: TGCGCCAGCAGCCAACTCCGGACTAGCGGGAGAGGAGATACGCAGTATTTT
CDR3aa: CASSQLRTSGRGDTQYF

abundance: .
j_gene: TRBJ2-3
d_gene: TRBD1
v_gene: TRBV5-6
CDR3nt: TGTGCCAGCAGCTTCCAGGGGGCATTTAGCACAGATACGCAGTATTTT
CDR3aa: CASSFQGAFSTDTQYF

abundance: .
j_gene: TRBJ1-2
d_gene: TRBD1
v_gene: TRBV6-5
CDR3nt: TGTGCCAGCAGCCTTAGGCGGGACAGGAGTTATGGCTACACCTTC
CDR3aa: CASSLRRDRSYGYTF

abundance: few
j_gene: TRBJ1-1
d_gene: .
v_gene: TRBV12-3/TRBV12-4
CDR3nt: TGTGCCAGTTGGACAGACATGAACACTGAAGCTTTCTTT
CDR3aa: CASWTDMNTEAFF

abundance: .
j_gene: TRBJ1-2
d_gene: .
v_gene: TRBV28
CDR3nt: TGTGCCAGCACCACAGGACGGCTCTATGGCTACACCTTC
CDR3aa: CASTTGRLYGYTF

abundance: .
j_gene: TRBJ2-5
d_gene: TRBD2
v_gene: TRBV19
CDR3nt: TGTGCCAGTAGGGACGGGAGGGGAGAGACCCAGTACTTC
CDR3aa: CASRDGRGETQYF

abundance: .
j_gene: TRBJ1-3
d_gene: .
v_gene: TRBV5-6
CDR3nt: TGTGCCAGCAGCTCAAAAGCCTCTGGAAACACCATATATTTT
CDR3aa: CASSSKASGNTIYF

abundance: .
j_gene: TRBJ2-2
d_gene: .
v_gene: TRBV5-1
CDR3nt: TGCGCCAGCAGCTTGTACGGCAGGGGCCGGAACACCGGGGAGCTGTTTTTT
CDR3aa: CASSLYGRGRNTGELFF

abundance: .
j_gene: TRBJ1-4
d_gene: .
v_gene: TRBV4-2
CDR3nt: TGTGCCAGCAGCCCTCGCCTAACGAGGGAAAAACTGTTTTTT
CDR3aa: CASSPRLTREKLFF

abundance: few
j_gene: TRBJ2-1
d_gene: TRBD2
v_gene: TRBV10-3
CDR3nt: TGTGCCATAGCCGGATCTATGGGACTAGCGGACCTAACTGGGTACAATGAGCAGTTCTTC
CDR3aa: CAIAGSMGLADLTGYNEQFF

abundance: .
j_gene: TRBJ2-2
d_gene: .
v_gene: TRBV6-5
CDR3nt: TGTGCCAGCAGGCCGACAGCGAACACCGGGGAGCTGTTTTTT
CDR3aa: CASRPTANTGELFF

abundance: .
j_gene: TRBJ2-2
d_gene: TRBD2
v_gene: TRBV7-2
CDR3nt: TGTGCCAGCAGCCCCCGGGGCGGGAGAGCCGGGGAGCTGTTTTTT
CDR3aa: CASSPRGGRAGELFF

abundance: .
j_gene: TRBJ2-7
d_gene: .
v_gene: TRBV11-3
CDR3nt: TGTGCCAGCAGCTTAAATCACAGGGACGGCTACGAGCAGTACTTC
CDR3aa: CASSLNHRDGYEQYF

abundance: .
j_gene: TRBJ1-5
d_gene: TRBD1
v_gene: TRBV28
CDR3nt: TGTGCCAGCAGTCCGACAGGGCCTCTTGGGCAGCCCCAGCATTTT
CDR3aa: CASSPTGPLGQPQHF

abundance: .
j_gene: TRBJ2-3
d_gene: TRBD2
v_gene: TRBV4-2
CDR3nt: TGTGCCAGCAGCCAATTAGCGGGGGGCCTCCCCACAGATACGCAGTATTTT
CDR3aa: CASSQLAGGLPTDTQYF

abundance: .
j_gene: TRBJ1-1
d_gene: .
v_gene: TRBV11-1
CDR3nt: TGTGCCAGCAGCGCCCGCCCAGGTATGAACACTGAAGCTTTCTTT
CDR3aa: CASSARPGMNTEAFF

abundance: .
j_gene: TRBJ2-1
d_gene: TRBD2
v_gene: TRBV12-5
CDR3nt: TGTGCTAGTGGTTTCGCAGGGCGGACTAGCGGGAGATTTGTATGGAATGAGCAGTTCTTC
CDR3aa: CASGFAGRTSGRFVWNEQFF

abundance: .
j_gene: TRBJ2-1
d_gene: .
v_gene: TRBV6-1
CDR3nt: TGTGCCAGCAGTGAAAGTAGAGGGGGATACAATGAGCAGTTCTTC
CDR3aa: CASSESRGGYNEQFF

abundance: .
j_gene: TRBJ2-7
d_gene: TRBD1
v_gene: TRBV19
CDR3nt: TGTGCCAGTTCGAAAGGATCCGGGACAGGGAGCGACGAGCAGTACTTC
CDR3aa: CASSKGSGTGSDEQYF

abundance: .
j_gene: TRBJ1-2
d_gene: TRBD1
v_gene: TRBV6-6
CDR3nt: TGTGCCACTGGTAGCAGGGGGCTGGGTGGCTACACCTTC
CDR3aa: CATGSRGLGGYTF

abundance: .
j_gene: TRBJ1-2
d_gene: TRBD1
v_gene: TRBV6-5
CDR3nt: TGTGCCAGCAGCCGCGGACAGGGAGGGGGCCTTGGCTACACCTTC
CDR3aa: CASSRGQGGGLGYTF

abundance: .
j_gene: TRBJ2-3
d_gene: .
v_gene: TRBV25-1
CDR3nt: TGTGCCAGCAGAGTCGGAGGGGCTGCCGGTACGCAGTATTTT
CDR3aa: CASRVGGAAGTQYF

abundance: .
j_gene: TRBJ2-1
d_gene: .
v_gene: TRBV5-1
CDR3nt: TGCGCCAGCAGCCCCCGACAGGATTCCTACAATGAGCAGTTCTTC
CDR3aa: CASSPRQDSYNEQFF

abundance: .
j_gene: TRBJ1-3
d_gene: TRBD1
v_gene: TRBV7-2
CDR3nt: TGTGCCAGCAGCTCCCCGGACAGGGCGAAGGGAAACACCATATATTTT
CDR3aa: CASSSPDRAKGNTIYF

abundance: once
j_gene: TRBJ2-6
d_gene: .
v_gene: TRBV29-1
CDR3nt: TGCAGCGTTAGGTGGCGGGCTGGGGCCAACGTCCTGACTTTC
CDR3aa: CSVRWRAGANVLTF

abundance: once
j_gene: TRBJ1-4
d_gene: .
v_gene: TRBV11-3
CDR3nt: TGTGCCAGCAGCTTAAGATCAGAAGAAAAACTGTTTTTT
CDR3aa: CASSLRSEEKLFF

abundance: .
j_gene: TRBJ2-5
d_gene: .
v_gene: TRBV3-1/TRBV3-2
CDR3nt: TGTGCCAGCAGCCGCCTCTCGACAGGTAATCAAGAGACCCAGTACTTC
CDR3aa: CASSRLSTGNQETQYF

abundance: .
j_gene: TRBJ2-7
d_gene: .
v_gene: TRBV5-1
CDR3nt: TGCGCCAGCAGCTGGACTGACACCACCTACGAGCAGTACTTC
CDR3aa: CASSWTDTTYEQYF

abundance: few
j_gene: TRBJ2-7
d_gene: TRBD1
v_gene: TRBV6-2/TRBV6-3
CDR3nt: TGTGCCAGCAGTTTGGGACAGGGGGGATACGAGCAGTACTTC
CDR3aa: CASSLGQGGYEQYF

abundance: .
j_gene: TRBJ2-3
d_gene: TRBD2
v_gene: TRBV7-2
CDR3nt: TGTGCCAGCAGCTTAGGGCGGGGGGCCACGGATACGCAGTATTTT
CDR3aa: CASSLGRGATDTQYF

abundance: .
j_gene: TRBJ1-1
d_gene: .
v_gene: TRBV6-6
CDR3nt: TGTGCCAGCAGGGAGGCAGGGGACACTGAAGCTTTCTTT
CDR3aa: CASREAGDTEAFF

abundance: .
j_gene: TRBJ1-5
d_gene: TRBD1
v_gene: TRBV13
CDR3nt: TGTGCCAGCGCATTCAGGGGGATCACCCGTGGGCAGCCCCAGCATTTT
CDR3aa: CASAFRGITRGQPQHF

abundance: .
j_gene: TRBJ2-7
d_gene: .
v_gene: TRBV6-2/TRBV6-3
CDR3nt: TGTGCCAGCAGTTACAACCCAACCGGGACAAACTCCTACGAGCAGTACTTC
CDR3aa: CASSYNPTGTNSYEQYF

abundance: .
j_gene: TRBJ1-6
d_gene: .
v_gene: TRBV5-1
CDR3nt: TGCGCCAGCAGCCTCCCCTCCTCAACTCCCCTCCACTTT
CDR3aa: CASSLPSSTPLHF

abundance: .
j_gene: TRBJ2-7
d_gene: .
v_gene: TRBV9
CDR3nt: TGTGCCAGCAGCCAAGGGGCCACAAACAAGTACGAGCAGTACTTC
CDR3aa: CASSQGATNKYEQYF

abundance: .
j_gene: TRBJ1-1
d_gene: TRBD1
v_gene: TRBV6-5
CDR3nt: TGTGCCAGCATCTACGACAGGGGCGCGGGAGCTTTCTTT
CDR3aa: CASIYDRGAGAFF

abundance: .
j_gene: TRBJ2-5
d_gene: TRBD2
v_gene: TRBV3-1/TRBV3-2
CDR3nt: TGTGCCAGCAGCCAAGATTGGACTAGAGGGGAGACCCAGTACTTC
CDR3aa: CASSQDWTRGETQYF

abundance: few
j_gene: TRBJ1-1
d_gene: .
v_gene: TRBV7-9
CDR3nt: TGTGCCAGCAGCCTTAACACTGAAGCTTTCTTT
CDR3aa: CASSLNTEAFF

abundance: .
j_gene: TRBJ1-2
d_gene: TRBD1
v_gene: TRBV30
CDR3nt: TGTGCCTGGGGGACAGGTCCTTTCTATGGCTACACCTTC
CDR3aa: CAWGTGPFYGYTF

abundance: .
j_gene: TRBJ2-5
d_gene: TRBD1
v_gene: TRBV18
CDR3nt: TGTGCCAGCTCGCCGATTCGACAGGGGGACGAGACCCAGTACTTC
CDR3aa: CASSPIRQGDETQYF

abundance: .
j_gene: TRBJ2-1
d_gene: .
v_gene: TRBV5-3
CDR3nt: TGTGCCAGAAGCCCGGGACTAACAGGGCAACCCTACAATGAGCAGTTCTTC
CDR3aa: CARSPGLTGQPYNEQFF

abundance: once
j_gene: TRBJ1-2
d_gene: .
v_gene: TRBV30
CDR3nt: TGTGCCTGGGTCGATGTTCCGCGGCACTATGGCTACACCTTC
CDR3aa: CAWVDVPRHYGYTF

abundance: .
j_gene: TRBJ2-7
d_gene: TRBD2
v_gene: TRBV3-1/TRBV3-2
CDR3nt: TGTGCCAGCAGCCAAGGTAACGGGGGGGGCTACGAGCAGTACTTC
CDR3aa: CASSQGNGGGYEQYF

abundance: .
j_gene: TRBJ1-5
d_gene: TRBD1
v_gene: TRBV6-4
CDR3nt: TGTGCCAGCAGTGACTCCGGGACAGCTTATAGCAATCAGCCCCAGCATTTT
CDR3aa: CASSDSGTAYSNQPQHF

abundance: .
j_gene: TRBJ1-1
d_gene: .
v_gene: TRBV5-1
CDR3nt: TGCGCCAGCAGCTTGCTCTTAGTGAACACTGAAGCTTTCTTT
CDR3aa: CASSLLLVNTEAFF